This T cell receptor (beta chain) was observed in a study of beta chain features in type 1 diabetes. Of note for this clone: Its antigen is undetermined.

General study results and limits: Type 1 diabetes patients had TCRB CDR3s that were shorter (moderately but significantly so) in all four CD4+ subsets. When VDJ junctions were examined, type 1 diabetes patients showed fewer insertions and more deletions.

The V gene lost 4 bases and the J gene lost 7 bases, with 13 bases spanning the gap. CDR1 LNHNV and CDR2 YYDKDF come from the germline V gene (reference sequence). The CDR3 has 13 residues. Sequencing targeted expressed TCRB transcripts, as all isolated RNA had been reverse transcribed. Libraries were prepared by immunoSEQ multiplex PCR; TCRdb keeps only in-frame clonotypes and omits some of them. The profile covers 150,000 to 200,000 clones, with approximately 7.9% appearing a single time and roughly 0.5% taken by the ten largest. The TCR sequence derives from a man aged 18 to 30 with type 1 diabetes. Sequenced: central memory CD4+ T cells from blood. This chain links TRBV15 with TRBJ1-2, with D tentatively TRBD1 (5 bases). The CDR3 DNA reads as TGTGCCACCAGCAATGCCCAGGGAGGTGGCTACACCTTC. Translation: CATSNAQGGGYTF.